The clone carrying this T cell receptor (beta chain) occurred a few times. Its antigen is still unknown. Patients all relapsed after autologous stem cell transplantation, and there was variation in brentuximab vedotin exposure. This record comes from a study of PD-1 blockade in classical Hodgkin lymphoma. Whole-study results and caveats: Newly diagnosed patients had diversity similar to the baseline diversity of complete responders. When set against healthy donors, newly diagnosed patients were reported to show lower baseline TCR diversity. Possibly reflecting disease activity or prior therapy, repertoire differences have causes that remain undefined. Those patients who began receiving nivolumab less than 1 year after ASCT had lower diversity, and they were excluded.

This table comes from immunoSEQ multiplex PCR, and its TCRdb copy is limited to in-frame clones, with some not included. The sample holds some 14,000 clones, around 83% seen once. This CDR3 has 15 residues. V trimming: 6 bases; J trimming: 1 base; junction bases outside the gene matches: 4. CDR1 SNHLY and CDR2 FYNNEI come from the germline V gene. The sequencing used peripheral blood mononuclear cells (PBMCs), collected at baseline. The gene calls are TRBV2 and TRBJ1-5; 9 bases agree with TRBD1. The clonotype was recovered from a human donor with classical Hodgkin lymphoma. Written as DNA, the CDR3 is TGTGCCAGCAGCGGGGACAGGGTAAGCAATCAGCCCCAGCATTTT. Amino acid sequence: CASSGDRVSNQPQHF.